This entry lists 5 T cell receptor beta chains sequenced from one sample in a study of T cell responses to AZD1222 COVID-19 vaccine. The protocol was immunoSEQ multiplex PCR, while the TCRdb copy is restricted to in-frame clones and leaves out a portion. Of 46,000 or so clones listed, less than 95% are singletons. Sequenced material: peripheral blood, taken 28 days after the second AZD1222 dose. All receptors come from an adult who received the AZD1222 COVID-19 vaccine.

This sequence joins TRBV10-1 and TRBJ1-1; 9 positions agree with TRBD1. Germline assignment: CDR1 WNHNN and CDR2 SYGVQD (reference sequence). The CDR3 contains 14 residues. With V trimmed by 0 bases and J by 5 bases, 1 base remained unmatched. CDR3 loop: CASSESGTGTEAFF. Here the CDR3 DNA reads TGCGCCAGCAGTGAGTCCGGGACAGGGACTGAAGCTTTCTTT.

The genes are TRBV7-2 and TRBJ2-5; D perhaps matches TRBD2 (5 bases). The germline V gene has CDR1 SGHTA and CDR2 FQGNSA. Trimming pared 6 bases from V and 2 bases from J, leaving 10 bases between. The CDR3 totals 13 residues. The CDR3 sequence is CASSVSVQETQYF. DNA for the CDR3: TGTGCCAGCAGTGTTAGCGTTCAAGAGACCCAGTACTTC. Variable domain in full (rest from reference TRBV7-2 and TRBJ2-5): GAGVSQSPSNKVTEKGKDVELRCDPISGHTALYWYRQSLGQGLEFLIYFQGNSAPDKSGLPSDRFSAERTGGSVSTLTIQRTQQEDSAVYLCASSVSVQETQYFGPGTRLLVL.

The rearrangement joins TRBV7-8 to TRBJ2-1; tentative D call: TRBD1 (6 bases). The CDR3 sequence is 15 residues long. The germline CDR1 and CDR2 sequences are SGHVS and FQNEAQ. Trimming removed 7 bases from V and 0 bases from J, with 13 bases in between. The CDR3 region is CASILQGLSYNEQFF. In nucleotides, the CDR3 is TGTGCCAGCATCCTGCAGGGGCTCTCCTACAATGAGCAGTTCTTC.

The chain uses TRBV2 and TRBJ2-5, with TRBD1 matching over 7 bases. The CDR3 sequence is 15 residues long. V shed 4 bases and J 5 bases; nucleotides not matched to a gene: 10. Germline CDR1 is SNHLY and CDR2 is FYNNEI. CDR3 in amino acids: CASSGGQSFAETQYF. In DNA form, the CDR3 reads TGTGCCAGCAGTGGGGGACAGAGTTTCGCCGAGACCCAGTACTTC.

The chain uses TRBV25-1 and TRBJ2-7; D unclear. The CDR3 length is 14 residues. Germline V lookup: CDR1 MGHDK, CDR2 SYGVNS. V shed 5 bases and J shed 3 bases, with 14 bases lying between them. The CDR3 loop reads CASSPGRIGYEQYF. CDR3 sequence (DNA): TGTGCCAGCAGTCCCGGACGGATCGGCTACGAGCAGTACTTC.